A selection of T cell receptor beta chains follows, all from one sample in a study of sequential checkpoint blockade in melanoma. Repertoires were generated with immunoSEQ multiplex PCR, while TCRdb's copy carries only in-frame clones and drops some. The sample consists of about 2,000 clones, roughly 33% of them appearing once. This material consisted of tumor tissue (inferred from file names), taken from a patient given nivolumab and ipilimumab in sequence. These receptors all stem from a human donor with melanoma. Both conserved end residues are part of each CDR3. A D gene is named only where the DNA matches it firmly. Only part of the rows carry a size: once, few, many, or a class if the clone is expanded.

v_call,j_call,clone_size,d_call,cdr3_aa,cdr3_nt
TRBV28,TRBJ1-2,.,.,CASRGRLYGYTF,TGTGCCAGCAGGGGGCGACTCTATGGCTACACCTTC
TRBV4-1,TRBJ2-5,.,.,CASSQDRLTQETQYF,TGCGCCAGCAGCCAAGATAGGCTGACCCAAGAGACCCAGTACTTC
TRBV28,TRBJ2-7,.,TRBD2,CASSSLAGGSRLEQYF,TGTGCCAGCAGTTCCTTAGCGGGGGGAAGCCGTTTGGAGCAGTACTTC
TRBV28,TRBJ1-1,few,TRBD1,CASSPQGQATWSEAFF,TGTGCCAGCAGCCCCCAAGGACAGGCAACATGGTCTGAAGCTTTCTTT
TRBV28,TRBJ1-5,.,.,CASSSPRVGQPQHF,TGTGCCAGCAGTTCCCCCAGGGTAGGGCAGCCCCAGCATTTT
TRBV29-1,TRBJ2-7,.,.,CSVVGVSLYEQYF,TGCAGCGTTGTGGGGGTTTCCCTCTACGAGCAGTACTTC
TRBV6-7,TRBJ1-1,few,.,CASSDRTEAFF,TGTGCCAGCAGTGACAGAACTGAAGCTTTCTTT
TRBV5-1,TRBJ1-4,.,.,CASSSSGTNEKLFF,TGCGCCAGCAGCTCTTCGGGAACTAATGAAAAACTGTTTTTT
TRBV29-1,TRBJ1-2,.,.,CSVEGSGTLNTF,TGCAGCGTTGAAGGGTCGGGCACACTCAACACCTTC
TRBV11-3,TRBJ1-2,.,.,CASSLVSSNYGYTF,TGTGCCAGCAGCTTAGTCAGTTCTAACTATGGCTACACCTTC
TRBV5-1,TRBJ2-7,.,TRBD1,CASSLVGQGAREQYF,TGCGCCAGCAGCTTGGTCGGACAGGGGGCGCGAGAGCAGTACTTC
TRBV28,TRBJ1-4,.,.,CAVAGGVLNEKLFF,TGTGCCGTCGCCGGGGGGGTCCTTAATGAAAAACTGTTTTTT
TRBV29-1,TRBJ2-3,.,.,CSVVTPPDTQYF,TGCAGCGTTGTGACCCCGCCGGATACGCAGTATTTT
TRBV11-3,TRBJ2-2,few,TRBD1,CASSFTGGNTGELFF,TGTGCCAGCAGCTTTACAGGGGGCAACACCGGGGAGCTGTTTTTT
TRBV6-8,TRBJ1-2,medium-sized,.,CASSRPGVNYGYTF,TGTGCCAGCAGTCGCCCAGGGGTTAACTATGGCTACACCTTC
TRBV6-8,TRBJ2-1,.,.,CASSTQRAFYEQFF,TGTGCCAGCAGTACCCAGAGGGCTTTCTATGAGCAGTTCTTC
TRBV15,TRBJ2-1,.,.,CATSRVGNLRDNEQFF,TGTGCCACCAGCAGAGTCGGCAACCTCCGGGACAATGAGCAGTTCTTC
TRBV6-8,TRBJ2-1,medium-sized,.,CASTRGGGVNEQFF,TGTGCCAGCACCCGCGGGGGCGGGGTCAATGAGCAGTTCTTC
TRBV5-1,TRBJ1-5,.,.,CASSLTTGSNQPQHF,TGCGCCAGCAGCCTAACGACAGGCTCCAATCAGCCCCAGCATTTT